This T cell receptor (beta chain) was sequenced in a study of T-cell reconstitution after alpha-beta-depleted transplantation in children. V lost 5 bases to trimming and J lost 4 bases; unmatched junction nucleotides: 9. The CDR3 is 17 residues long. Germline-derived CDR1 and CDR2 are SGHAT and FQNNGV. Preparation of the TCRbeta library involved a method that used unique molecular identifiers. TCRdb passed the PCR reads through MiXCR, listing each CDR3 protein once. The sample has more than 500,000 distinct CDR3 sequences, about an eighth seen once. The J gene is TRBJ2-1, the V gene TRBV11-2; 12 nucleotides agree with TRBD2. Here the sequenced sample was PBMCs, mostly from graft donor cells, taken 180 days after TCRalphabeta/CD19-depleted stem cell transplant. The clonotype originates from a female patient between 2 and 15 years old who had a stem cell transplant for aplastic anemia, so the T cells may come from the graft donor. In DNA form, the CDR3 reads TGTGCCAGCAGCATTAACCGAGGACTAGCGGGGTACAATGAGCAGTTCTTC. Translating it yields CASSINRGLAGYNEQFF.